The present TCR beta chain was sequenced within a study of cytomegalovirus exposure and HLA in healthy donors. V lost 4 bases, J lost 0 bases, and 28 bases lay in between. This CDR3 contains 21 residues. Germline-derived CDR1 and CDR2 are SGDLS and YYNGEE. 13 Jbeta primers and 60 Vbeta primers were used for the PCR. Repertoires were generated with immunoSEQ multiplex PCR, while TCRdb's copy carries only in-frame clones and drops some. This table has about 120,000 clones, 75% to 90% appearing once. Sequencing input: PBMCs. This clonotype originated in a man aged 25 to 40 in good health and CMV-seronegative. The rearrangement links TRBV9 to TRBJ2-2; a weak D match, TRBD1 (6 bases). DNA of the CDR3: TGTGCCAGCAGCCACTTAACAGGGTTACACGGTATCCTCGCGAACACCGGGGAGCTGTTTTTT. This codes for CASSHLTGLHGILANTGELFF.